Presented here are 11 T cell receptor beta chains from one specimen sequenced in a study of T-cell memory formation after mild COVID-19 listed by TCRdb under 2021. Library method: 5' RACE. Data came from an Illumina NovaSeq 6000. Using fastp trimming at Q25 and MiXCR clonotype assembly, TCRdb reanalyzed the public sequencing data and kept in-frame beta chains. Each entry is one CDR3 protein sequence, shown with its most common DNA and genes. The sample profile shows 250,000 to 350,000 distinct CDR3 sequences; around 15% of them were found once. The top ten constitute more than 20% of the sample. Material for sequencing was PBMCs or a T cell subset sorted from them (not recorded which). Receptors were obtained from a man aged 18-30 years who had mild COVID-19 (a few samples of this study predate the infection). The sample titles of this study are shuffled in the database, so cell type and time point are left out; the donor was told from shared clones.

The table lists this clonotype with a few counts. The rearrangement joins TRBV12-3 or TRBV12-4 to TRBJ2-3; TRBD1 might be the D (5 bases). Trimming left V 8 bases short and J 4 bases short, with 10 bases between. CDR3 length: 12 residues. The CDR3 sequence is CASGKQADTQYF. The CDR3 coding sequence is TGTGCCAGCGGTAAACAGGCAGATACGCAGTATTTT.

The chain recombines TRBV25-1 with TRBJ2-3, with TRBD2 matching 11 bases. Trimming cost V 5 bases and J 4 bases; bases outside gene matches: 11. This CDR3 is built from 17 residues. Germline values: CDR1 MGHDK, CDR2 SYGVNS. CDR3 nucleotide sequence: TGTGCCAGCAGTCAACTGGCCCTAGCGGGGGGCCCAGATACGCAGTATTTT. Translating it yields CASSQLALAGGPDTQYF.

This clonotype occurred a few times. V usage is TRBV25-1 and J usage is TRBJ1-5, with D unclear. This CDR3 is built from 15 residues. V dropped 3 bases and J dropped 2 bases, with 11 bases sitting between them. The germline V gene has CDR1 MGHDK and CDR2 SYGVNS. Written as DNA, the CDR3 is TGTGCCAGCAGTGACCCGAAGATTGGCAATCAGCCCCAGCATTTT. Its protein is CASSDPKIGNQPQHF.

Ten or more counts support this clonotype. The rearrangement uses TRBV6-2 or TRBV6-3 and TRBJ2-1, with TRBD1 matching over 8 bases. The CDR3 contains 15 residues. Germline values: CDR1 MNHEY, CDR2 SVGEGT. J was trimmed by 1 base and V by 6 bases; bases with no gene match: 5. The CDR3 loop is CASSSTGGSYNEQFF. The CDR3 region has the DNA TGTGCCAGCAGCTCAACAGGGGGATCCTACAATGAGCAGTTCTTC.

The gene calls are TRBV3-1 and TRBJ1-2; D may be TRBD1 (6 bases). With 5 bases removed from V and 5 bases from J, the gap between germline ends came to 15 bases. The CDR3 consists of 14 residues. From germline, CDR1 is LGHDT and CDR2 YNNKEL (reference sequence). The CDR3 region is CASSVRTVPYGYTF. CDR3 nucleotides: TGTGCCAGCAGCGTTCGGACAGTCCCGTATGGCTACACCTTC.

This clonotype appeared a few times. The chain employs TRBV5-1 and TRBJ1-1, with 7 nucleotides matching TRBD1. V trimming: 2 bases; J trimming: 5 bases; junction bases outside the gene matches: 6. Germline V CDR1 and CDR2: SGHRS, YFSETQ. The CDR3 has 14 amino acids. The CDR3 DNA reads as TGCGCCAGCAGCTTACAGGGGCGCAGAACTGAAGCTTTCTTT. Translating gives CASSLQGRRTEAFF.

V is TRBV12-3 or TRBV12-4 and J is TRBJ2-3; TRBD1 might be the D (5 bases). V was trimmed by 6 bases and J by 4 bases, leaving 14 bases between them. The CDR3 has 14 residues. The CDR3 DNA sequence: TGTGCCAGCAGGACAGATCGGGCGGCAGATACGCAGTATTTT. Translated: CASRTDRAADTQYF.

This CDR3 reads CAISDPGETQYF. The CDR3 bases are TGTGCCATCAGTGACCCGGGGGAGACCCAGTACTTC. The chain recombines TRBV10-3 with TRBJ2-5; D perhaps matches TRBD2 (5 bases). Germline V gene sequence: CDR1 ENHRY, CDR2 SYGVKD. Trimming pared 3 bases from V and 5 bases from J, leaving 7 bases between. CDR3 length equals 12 residues.

This sequence joins TRBV7-8 and TRBJ2-3; 8 nucleotides match TRBD2. Germline V CDR1 and CDR2: SGHVS, FQNEAQ. V dropped 5 bases and J dropped 3; count of bases not matched to a gene: 13. The CDR3 covers 17 residues. The CDR3 nucleotides read TGTGCCAGCAGCCTAGTCTTCGGCGGCGGGGGGACAGATACGCAGTATTTT. This codes for CASSLVFGGGGTDTQYF.

This clonotype has a handful of counts. This chain uses TRBV12-3 or TRBV12-4 with TRBJ2-2; the D gene is possibly TRBD1 (6 bases). V lost 6 bases and J 5 bases, leaving 16 bases between the germline ends. This CDR3 has 15 residues. CDR3: CASSHGQLRTGELFF. CDR3 nucleotides: TGTGCCAGCAGCCATGGACAGTTACGGACCGGGGAGCTGTTTTTT.

The genes are TRBV7-3 and TRBJ2-3, with TRBD2 matching over 9 bases. The V gene's germline CDR1 is SGHTA and CDR2 FQGTGA. The J segment lost 2 bases and the V segment lost 4 bases, leaving 10 bases of the junction unmatched. This CDR3 region has 17 residues. CDR3 amino acids: CASSSGGPSGVTDTQYF. CDR3 DNA sequence: TGTGCCAGCAGCTCGGGGGGGCCTAGCGGGGTCACAGATACGCAGTATTTT.